These T cell receptor beta chains were read from a single sample in a study of blood T cell repertoires in COVID-19. Data came from immunoSEQ multiplex PCR; TCRdb stores just in-frame clones and leaves some out. Found here are about 250,000 clones, about 83% of them singletons; the top ten hold more than 4%. Sequencing used peripheral blood. All receptors derive from a man between 50 and 59 years old with acute or convalescent COVID-19. Both conserved end residues are part of each CDR3. D genes are given only for firm matches. Only some rows state a clone size, as once, few, many or a class for expanded clones.

v_call	clone_size	j_call	d_call	cdr3_nt	cdr3_aa
TRBV6-1	NA	TRBJ2-1	NA	TGTGCCAGCAGTGATGTGGCAGGCCGGAAGCAGTTCTTC	CASSDVAGRKQFF
TRBV7-9	NA	TRBJ2-3	TRBD2	TGTGCCAGCAGCTTAGCTAGCGGGAGGGCCCATACCCCCGATACGCAGTATTTT	CASSLASGRAHTPDTQYF
TRBV10-1	NA	TRBJ1-2	NA	TGCGCCAGCACCCAACGGGGAAATTTGGACTATGGCTACACCTTC	CASTQRGNLDYGYTF
TRBV11-3	NA	TRBJ2-7	TRBD2	TGTGCCAGCAGCCTTAGCGGGAGGGGTTCCTACGAGCAGTACTTC	CASSLSGRGSYEQYF
TRBV5-1	NA	TRBJ1-1	NA	TGCGCCAGCAGGGAACCGGACAGTGAAGCTTTCTTT	CASREPDSEAFF
TRBV19	NA	TRBJ2-2	TRBD1	TGTGCCAGTAGGGACCAGGGGGCTAACACCGGGGAGCTGTTTTTT	CASRDQGANTGELFF
TRBV18	NA	TRBJ2-1	TRBD2	TGTGCCAGCTCACCAGGACTAGCGGGAGTTGCTAATGAGCAGTTCTTC	CASSPGLAGVANEQFF
TRBV4-1	NA	TRBJ2-3	TRBD2	TGCGCCAGCAGCCTTGGACTAGACACAGATACGCAGTATTTT	CASSLGLDTDTQYF
TRBV10-3	NA	TRBJ2-3	NA	TGTGCCATCTCTCCTAGCCGAAACTACACAGATACGCAGTATTTT	CAISPSRNYTDTQYF
TRBV19	NA	TRBJ2-5	TRBD1	TGTGCCAGTAGTATAGGAGGACAGGGGTTTGAGACCCAGTACTTC	CASSIGGQGFETQYF
TRBV13	once	TRBJ2-2	TRBD2	TGTGCCAGCAGAGAAACTAGCGGGAACACCGGGGAGCTGTTTTTT	CASRETSGNTGELFF
TRBV2	NA	TRBJ2-1	NA	TGTGCCAGCAGCCCGCTAGGGGCCCCCTCCTACAATGAGCAGTTCTTC	CASSPLGAPSYNEQFF
TRBV12-3/TRBV12-4	NA	TRBJ1-2	NA	TGTGCCAGCAGTTTTATTCAGTATGGCTACACCTTC	CASSFIQYGYTF
TRBV6-5	once	TRBJ2-3	NA	TGTGCCAGCAGCAGAACAGGGTTTGCAGATACGCAGTATTTT	CASSRTGFADTQYF
TRBV9	NA	TRBJ1-1	TRBD1	TGTGCCAGCAGCGTCCAGGACAGGGGTTATGAAGCTTTCTTT	CASSVQDRGYEAFF
TRBV6-5	NA	TRBJ1-5	TRBD1	TGTGCCAGCAATCCGACAGGGGTGGGGAATCAGCCCCAGCATTTT	CASNPTGVGNQPQHF
TRBV3-1/TRBV3-2	NA	TRBJ1-2	NA	TGTGCCAGCAGCCAAGAACAGTTTGGCTACACCTTC	CASSQEQFGYTF
TRBV9	NA	TRBJ2-5	TRBD1	TGTGCCAGCAGCGCCGCCACAGGGGGCGGTTGGGAGACCCAGTACTTC	CASSAATGGGWETQYF
TRBV6-5	few	TRBJ1-2	TRBD1	TGTGCCAGCAGTTACCAGGGGGACAGACCCGCGGAGGGCTACACCTTC	CASSYQGDRPAEGYTF
TRBV5-6	once	TRBJ2-7	NA	TGTGCCAGCAGCTTGGGAGGTTCCTACTACGAGCAGTACTTC	CASSLGGSYYEQYF
TRBV7-8	NA	TRBJ2-1	TRBD1	TGTGCCAGCAGCTCCCCCCCGGTCAGGGGGCGGGGTGAGCAGTTCTTC	CASSSPPVRGRGEQFF
TRBV29-1	NA	TRBJ1-1	NA	TGCAGCGTAGGGGTTAGGACTGAAGCTTTCTTT	CSVGVRTEAFF
TRBV3-1/TRBV3-2	NA	TRBJ1-3	NA	TGTGCCAGCAGCCGAGGACAGTCTGGAAACACCATATATTTT	CASSRGQSGNTIYF
TRBV10-3	NA	TRBJ1-5	NA	TGTGCCATCAGTGAAAACAGGGAAGGGGATCAGCCCCAGCATTTT	CAISENREGDQPQHF
TRBV5-1	NA	TRBJ1-3	TRBD1	TGCGCCAGCAGCCCCGGACAGGGGGCTTCGGACACCATATATTTT	CASSPGQGASDTIYF
TRBV2	NA	TRBJ1-5	NA	TGTGCCAGCAATAACTGGGGGCCCCAGCCCCAGCATTTT	CASNNWGPQPQHF
TRBV10-3	NA	TRBJ2-7	TRBD1	TGTGCCATCAGCGACAGGGCCTACGAGCAGTACTTC	CAISDRAYEQYF
TRBV3-1/TRBV3-2	once	TRBJ1-6	TRBD1	TGTGCCAGCAGCCCCGGGACAGGGGTTTCACCCCTCCACTTT	CASSPGTGVSPLHF
TRBV5-1	NA	TRBJ2-3	NA	TGCGCCAGCAGCTTGTCGGAGGGAAGCACAGATACGCAGTATTTT	CASSLSEGSTDTQYF
TRBV6-6	NA	TRBJ1-5	TRBD1	TGTGCCAGCAGTTCCACAGGGGGCAGCCAGCCCCAGCATTTT	CASSSTGGSQPQHF
TRBV5-4	few	TRBJ2-7	NA	TGTGCCAGCAGCTCGGGACATTCCGAGCAGTACTTC	CASSSGHSEQYF
TRBV5-6	NA	TRBJ1-2	NA	TGTGCCAGCAGCCTGCGGGCCAACTATGGCTACACCTTC	CASSLRANYGYTF
TRBV19	few	TRBJ2-7	TRBD1	TGTGCCAGTAGTAACGGACAGGGCGGCTACGAGCAGTACTTC	CASSNGQGGYEQYF
TRBV2	NA	TRBJ1-5	TRBD1	TGTGCCAGCAGAAACAGGGGTATCAATCAGCCCCAGCATTTT	CASRNRGINQPQHF
TRBV27	NA	TRBJ2-2	NA	TGTGCCAGCAGTTTATTGGAGGGGAACACCGGGGAGCTGTTTTTT	CASSLLEGNTGELFF
TRBV7-9	NA	TRBJ1-2	NA	TGTGCCAGCAGCTTAGACAAGTTCGGCTACACCTTC	CASSLDKFGYTF
TRBV6-5	NA	TRBJ2-3	NA	TGTGCCAGCAGTTACAGCAGGGGGGTCACAGATACGCAGTATTTT	CASSYSRGVTDTQYF
TRBV5-6	once	TRBJ1-5	NA	TGTGCCAGCAGCCCACCGGGACACCGCAATCAGCCCCAGCATTTT	CASSPPGHRNQPQHF
TRBV3-1/TRBV3-2	NA	TRBJ1-2	TRBD1	TGTGCCAGCAGCCAAGGACAGGGAAGCTATGGCTACACCTTC	CASSQGQGSYGYTF
TRBV10-3	few	TRBJ2-7	NA	TGTGCCATCAGTGCAAGTCAGGGGATGTACGAGCAGTACTTC	CAISASQGMYEQYF
TRBV19	NA	TRBJ2-2	NA	TGTGCCAGTTTCCCAGGGGGGAGTCGTTATACCGGGGAGCTGTTTTTT	CASFPGGSRYTGELFF
TRBV5-1	few	TRBJ2-5	NA	TGCGCCAGCAGCTTGGCATCAGGGCTCCGACTTGGGGAGACCCAGTACTTC	CASSLASGLRLGETQYF
TRBV25-1	NA	TRBJ2-2	TRBD1	TGTGCCAGCAGAAGAGGGGGACAGGACACCGGGGAGCTGTTTTTT	CASRRGGQDTGELFF
TRBV29-1	NA	TRBJ1-2	NA	TGCAGCGTTGAACAGGGGCAAGGCTACACCTTC	CSVEQGQGYTF
TRBV7-3	NA	TRBJ2-1	NA	TGTGCCAGCAGCTTAAGGGGGGGCTCTGGCTACAATGAGCAGTTCTTC	CASSLRGGSGYNEQFF